This T cell receptor (beta chain) was sequenced for a study of blood T cell repertoires in COVID-19 (dated by TCRdb to about 2020). For context, the study as a whole: Samples covering the acute and convalescent phases of COVID-19 were provided by collaborators in the United States, Italy and Spain. Subjects who had been exposed to COVID-19, were actively infected with it, or had recovered from it provided the deeply sampled blood TCRbeta repertoires that made up the dataset. The material from the prospective study consisted of cDNA or gDNA derived from T cells, B-cell-depleted T cells, or PBMCs. The samples were drawn from two sources: the first 160 participants of the ongoing ImmuneRACE study, and 1,200 or so subjects contributed by 6 global collaborators. A de-identified subject ID, COVID-19 status, age in years and sex were almost always included in the sample metadata. HLA class I and class II types, where available, came from metadata supplied by the sample provider rather than from assay-based typing. The repertoires were released in a freely available public database meant as a resource for research on the immune response to SARS-CoV-2.

TCRbeta CDR3 regions were amplified from genomic DNA using the immunoSEQ Assay, a bias-controlled multiplex PCR. For the original study's pipeline: Within the assay, amplification of reference gene primers was used to estimate how many nucleated cells each sample contained. To quantify the absolute abundance of each unique TCRbeta CDR3 rearrangement, sequence reads were collapsed and filtered. Productive Simpson clonality was computed per sample as the square root of Simpson's diversity index over productive rearrangements. Not all clones reach the TCRdb copy of this immuneACCESS table, which keeps in-frame sequences only. Checked studies attribute under half of the gap to unresolved V genes and leave the rest unexplained. The V and J calls and clone size are taken from that table; D and trimming were inferred from the DNA. This sample holds 150,000 or so clones; approximately 84% were observed only once. The ten largest clonotypes hold 7.5% to 8% of the sample.

Points the paper makes about the study in general: How much clinical and demographic metadata was included differed by source and by participant, and the metadata was provided uncurated.

Turning to this clone: Its cognate antigen has yet to be identified. Base qualities are not at hand, and no much larger clone is one base apart.

Samples from volunteer blood donors who had recovered from COVID-19 were contributed by a second Seattle source. Each collaborating institution followed its own protocols to collect whole blood in K2EDTA tubes. For TCRbeta analysis, collaborators shipped samples as frozen whole blood, isolated PBMCs, or DNA extracted from either of those sample types. The TCR was taken from a man aged 35-49 years who had recovered from COVID-19. The specimen was peripheral blood.

This receptor carries the CDR3 CSVADSQETQYF. The base sequence is TGCAGCGTTGCCGACAGCCAAGAGACCCAGTACTTC. The rearrangement joined TRBV29-1 to TRBJ2-5; TRBD1 is a weak D gene call, 5 bases matching. As encoded in the germline V gene, CDR1 is SQVTM while CDR2 is ANQGSEA. V drops 4 bases and J drops 1 base, leaving 7 bases in between. Its CDR3 holds 12 amino acids, cysteine through phenylalanine. Only the CDR3 DNA stays, 36 bases, in frame from base 1.